Listed below are T cell receptor beta chains from one sample, sequenced in a study of control samples from healthy donors and cancer patients. Method: immunoSEQ multiplex PCR; TCRdb's copy keeps in-frame clones and lacks some. The sample holds about 170,000 clones, 93% seen once. Sequencing used blood. Receptors were obtained from a woman aged 60 to 75 in good health. CDR3s include the opening cysteine and the closing phenylalanine or tryptophan. A D gene is named only where the DNA matches it firmly. Expanded clones are given a class, and other clones once, few, many or no size at all.

j_call | v_call | clone_size | d_call | cdr3_aa | cdr3_nt
TRBJ1-4 | TRBV2 | NA | TRBD1 | CASKTDRGFYEKLFF | TGTGCCAGCAAAACAGACAGGGGATTTTACGAAAAACTGTTTTTT
TRBJ1-2 | TRBV7-9 | NA | NA | CASSLPWEPYGYTF | TGTGCCAGCAGCTTACCGTGGGAACCCTATGGCTACACCTTC
TRBJ2-7 | TRBV6-4 | NA | NA | CASSSDGLSSYEQYF | TGTGCCAGCAGTTCAGACGGACTTAGCTCCTACGAGCAGTACTTC
TRBJ2-2 | TRBV5-6 | NA | NA | CASSLGQVNTGELFF | TGTGCCAGCAGCTTGGGACAGGTGAACACCGGGGAGCTGTTTTTT
TRBJ2-5 | TRBV9 | NA | NA | CASSAGDSGMVETQYF | TGTGCCAGCAGCGCGGGGGACAGCGGTATGGTTGAGACCCAGTACTTC
TRBJ1-1 | TRBV7-2 | NA | NA | CASSRRLRSGVNTGAFF | TGTGCCAGCAGCCGTCGGTTGAGAAGTGGGGTGAACACTGGAGCTTTCTTT
TRBJ1-6 | TRBV11-2 | NA | NA | CASSRGGDSGSYNSPLHF | TGTGCCAGCAGCCGTGGGGGCGATTCGGGGTCCTATAATTCACCCCTCCACTTT
TRBJ1-1 | TRBV5-1 | NA | NA | CASSWGGLENTEAFF | TGCGCCAGCAGCTGGGGGGGATTGGAGAACACTGAAGCTTTCTTT
TRBJ2-1 | TRBV5-1 | NA | NA | CASSADSPPGNEQFF | TGCGCCAGCAGCGCTGACTCACCGCCTGGCAATGAGCAGTTCTTC
TRBJ1-2 | TRBV5-4 | NA | TRBD1 | CASRDGVDRVGGYTF | TGTGCCAGCAGGGACGGGGTAGACAGGGTCGGTGGCTACACCTTC
TRBJ1-6 | TRBV30 | NA | NA | CAWSLSGGSPLHF | TGTGCCTGGAGTTTGTCCGGTGGTTCACCCCTCCACTTT
TRBJ1-2 | TRBV4-2 | NA | NA | CASSQEGPHYGYTF | TGTGCCAGCAGCCAAGAGGGTCCCCACTATGGCTACACCTTC
TRBJ1-2 | TRBV10-1 | NA | NA | CASSESSRGYGYTF | TGCGCCAGCAGTGAGTCTTCGAGGGGCTATGGCTACACCTTC
TRBJ1-2 | TRBV9 | NA | NA | CASTAEGVHGYTF | TGTGCCAGCACGGCCGAGGGGGTGCATGGCTACACCTTC
TRBJ1-2 | TRBV5-1 | NA | NA | CASSGGNYGYTF | TGCGCCAGCAGCGGGGGCAACTATGGCTACACCTTC
TRBJ1-6 | TRBV5-1 | NA | NA | CASSLVQNNSPLHF | TGCGCCAGCAGCTTGGTGCAAAATAATTCACCCCTCCACTTT
TRBJ1-2 | TRBV6-5 | NA | NA | CASSGQRGYGYTF | TGTGCCAGCAGCGGACAGCGAGGGTATGGCTACACCTTC
TRBJ1-5 | TRBV6-5 | NA | NA | CASSTGTGGQPQHF | TGTGCCAGCAGTACCGGTACGGGGGGTCAGCCCCAGCATTTT
TRBJ1-5 | TRBV6-5 | NA | NA | CASLRDPFVAQHF | TGTGCCAGCTTGAGGGACCCCTTCGTCGCCCAGCATTTT
TRBJ1-5 | TRBV18 | NA | NA | CASSSPGSSLHF | TGTGCCAGCTCATCTCCAGGGTCATCTTTACATTTT
TRBJ2-5 | TRBV6-4 | NA | TRBD1 | CASRQQGDATFQETQYF | TGTGCCAGCCGGCAACAGGGGGACGCCACCTTCCAAGAGACCCAGTACTTC
TRBJ1-2 | TRBV5-1 | once | NA | CASSLGQLANYGYTF | TGCGCCAGCAGCTTGGGACAGTTAGCTAACTATGGCTACACCTTC
TRBJ1-3 | TRBV6-1 | NA | TRBD1 | CASSEEGAYGNTIYF | TGTGCCAGCAGTGAGGAGGGGGCTTATGGAAACACCATATATTTT
TRBJ1-3 | TRBV7-8 | NA | TRBD1 | CASSLVGTGSGNTIYF | TGTGCCAGCAGCTTAGTGGGGACAGGGTCTGGAAACACCATATATTTT
TRBJ1-1 | TRBV7-9 | NA | TRBD1 | CASSFWDSMNTEAFF | TGTGCCAGCAGCTTCTGGGACAGTATGAACACTGAAGCTTTCTTT
TRBJ2-1 | TRBV7-9 | NA | NA | CASSLLAVYEQFF | TGTGCCAGCAGCTTACTGGCAGTATATGAGCAGTTCTTC
TRBJ2-5 | TRBV6-5 | NA | NA | CASTQGPSQETQYF | TGTGCCAGCACCCAGGGACCGTCACAAGAGACCCAGTACTTC
TRBJ2-2 | TRBV3-1/TRBV3-2 | NA | NA | CASSQGYTGELFF | TGTGCCAGCAGCCAGGGATACACCGGGGAGCTGTTTTTT
TRBJ2-7 | TRBV7-2 | NA | NA | CASSPRGDGGRYEQYF | TGTGCCAGCAGCCCCAGGGGGGACGGGGGGCGTTACGAGCAGTACTTC
TRBJ1-2 | TRBV4-3 | NA | NA | CASSPRLWGTYGYTF | TGCGCCAGCAGCCCGCGTTTATGGGGGACCTATGGCTACACCTTC
TRBJ2-1 | TRBV7-9 | few | TRBD2 | CASSLPLGLAGGSYNEQFF | TGTGCCAGCAGCTTACCCCTGGGACTAGCGGGTGGCTCCTACAATGAGCAGTTCTTC
TRBJ1-4 | TRBV19 | NA | NA | CASSIVRRTNEKLFF | TGTGCCAGTAGTATAGTCAGGCGTACTAATGAAAAACTGTTTTTT
TRBJ2-3 | TRBV6-2/TRBV6-3 | NA | TRBD2 | CASSYSTRLAGDLDTQYF | TGTGCCAGCAGTTATTCCACCCGACTAGCGGGGGATTTAGATACGCAGTATTTT
TRBJ1-2 | TRBV28 | NA | TRBD1 | CASSTVGQGVYGYTF | TGTGCCAGCAGCACCGTGGGGCAGGGGGTCTATGGCTACACCTTC
TRBJ2-1 | TRBV3-1/TRBV3-2 | NA | NA | CASSQGLSEQFF | TGTGCCAGCAGCCAAGGTCTATCTGAGCAGTTCTTC
TRBJ2-1 | TRBV5-4 | NA | NA | CASSSLSGTTYNEQFF | TGTGCCAGCAGTTCCCTCTCCGGGACAACATACAATGAGCAGTTCTTC
TRBJ2-1 | TRBV5-1 | once | TRBD1 | CASSPGQDEQFF | TGCGCCAGCAGCCCGGGACAGGATGAGCAGTTCTTC
TRBJ1-1 | TRBV2 | once | NA | CASRSQGFTEAFF | TGTGCCAGCCGCTCTCAGGGGTTCACTGAAGCTTTCTTT
TRBJ2-1 | TRBV9 | NA | NA | CASSERFDEQFF | TGTGCCAGCAGCGAACGTTTCGATGAGCAGTTCTTC
TRBJ1-3 | TRBV2 | NA | NA | CATSRLRNTIYF | TGTGCAACCAGCCGCCTGAGAAACACCATATATTTT
TRBJ2-1 | TRBV30 | NA | TRBD1 | CAWRSTGGNEQFF | TGTGCCTGGAGGTCGACAGGGGGCAATGAGCAGTTCTTC
TRBJ2-5 | TRBV5-1 | NA | TRBD2 | CASSLGGGAPETQYF | TGCGCCAGCAGCTTGGGCGGGGGGGCTCCGGAGACCCAGTACTTC